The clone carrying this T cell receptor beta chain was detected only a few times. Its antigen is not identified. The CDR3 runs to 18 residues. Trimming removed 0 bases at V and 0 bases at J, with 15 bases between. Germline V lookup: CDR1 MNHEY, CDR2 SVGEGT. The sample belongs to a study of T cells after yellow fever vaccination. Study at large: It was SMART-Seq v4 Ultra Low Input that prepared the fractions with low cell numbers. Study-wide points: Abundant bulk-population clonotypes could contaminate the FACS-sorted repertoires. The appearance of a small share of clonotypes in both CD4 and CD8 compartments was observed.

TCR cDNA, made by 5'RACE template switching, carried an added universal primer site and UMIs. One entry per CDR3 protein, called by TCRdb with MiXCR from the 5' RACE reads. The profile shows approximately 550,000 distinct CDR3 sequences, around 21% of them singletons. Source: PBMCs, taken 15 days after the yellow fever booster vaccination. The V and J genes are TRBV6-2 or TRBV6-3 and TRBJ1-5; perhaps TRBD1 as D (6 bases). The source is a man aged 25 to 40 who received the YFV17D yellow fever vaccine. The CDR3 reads CASSYSKDRRYSNQPQHF. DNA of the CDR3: TGTGCCAGCAGTTACTCGAAGGACAGACGATATAGCAATCAGCCCCAGCATTTT.